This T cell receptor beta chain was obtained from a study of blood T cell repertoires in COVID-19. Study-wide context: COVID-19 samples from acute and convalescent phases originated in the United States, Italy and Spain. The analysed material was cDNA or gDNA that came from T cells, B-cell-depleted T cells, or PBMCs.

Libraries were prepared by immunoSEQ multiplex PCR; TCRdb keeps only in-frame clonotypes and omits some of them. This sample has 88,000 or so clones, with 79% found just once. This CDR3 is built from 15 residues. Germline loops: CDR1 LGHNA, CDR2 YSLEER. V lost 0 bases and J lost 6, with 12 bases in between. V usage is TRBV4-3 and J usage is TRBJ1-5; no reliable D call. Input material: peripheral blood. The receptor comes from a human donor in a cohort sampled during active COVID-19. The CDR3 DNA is TGCGCCAGCAGCCAAGATGTGGGCAGAAGTCAGCCCCAGCATTTT. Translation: CASSQDVGRSQPQHF.